This entry lists 24 T cell receptor beta chains sequenced from one sample in a study of T cells in Graves' hyperthyroidism and ophthalmopathy (dated by TCRdb to between 2018 and 2021). Library preparation was by multiplex PCR. These reads were obtained on an Illumina HiSeq 2000. The TCR beta CDR3 regions were amplified from RNA transcripts. For the first round of RT-PCR on the TCR CDR3, the HTBI primer set was used together with the Qiagen OneStep RT-PCR kit. TCRdb applied fastp at Q25 and MiXCR to the public reads, then kept only in-frame beta chains. Records with the same CDR3 protein are collapsed into one entry carrying the most frequent genes and DNA. In all, the sample holds roughly 630,000 distinct CDR3 sequences, and around 14% of those were seen once. The ten most abundant clones make up under 7.5% of the sample. Sequencing was carried out using blood. The source of these receptors is a woman between 25 and 40 years old with Graves' hyperthyroidism.

CDR3 sequence (DNA): TGTGCCAGTAGTAAGGCAGGGGGCACGAATGAGCAGTTCTTC. It is translated as CASSKAGGTNEQFF. V is TRBV19 and J is TRBJ2-1; TRBD1 matches at 8 bases. Per germline, CDR1 LNHDA and CDR2 SQIVND (reference sequence). The junction had 6 bases not matched to a gene; V was cut back by 4 bases and J by 7 bases. CDR3 length equals 14 residues.

This clonotype has a count of ten or more. CDR3 in amino acids: CASSPGRGHFTDTQYF. The CDR3 nucleotides read TGTGCCAGCAGCCCAGGGCGGGGACATTTCACAGATACGCAGTATTTT. This sequence joins TRBV7-6 and TRBJ2-3; possibly TRBD1 or TRBD2 for D (6 bases each). Looked up from germline, CDR1 is SGHVS and CDR2 is FNYEAQ. The ends were cut back, 5 bases at V and 2 bases at J, with 17 bases in the middle. This CDR3 contains 16 residues.

This clonotype was picked up a small number of times. V is TRBV2 and J is TRBJ1-1; a weak D match, TRBD1 (5 bases). The CDR3 totals 13 residues. V lost 8 bases and J lost 5, with 15 bases in between. Germline lookup yields CDR1 SNHLY and CDR2 FYNNEI. CDR3 nucleotides: TGTGCCAGCTCACCACTCAGGGAGACTGAAGCTTTCTTT. Translation: CASSPLRETEAFF.

As regards this clonotype: Being one base from a much bigger clone, this may be a read error. The chain recombines TRBV5-5 with TRBJ1-1; D gene unclear. V was clipped by 4 bases and J by 0 bases, with 19 bases between them. This CDR3 is 17 amino acids long. CDR1 is SGHKS and CDR2 is YYEKEE in the germline V gene (reference sequence). The CDR3 region is CASSLNKRPALNTEAFF. The CDR3 DNA follows: TGTGCCAGCAGCCTCAATAAGCGGCCAGCCCTGAACACTGAAGCTTTCTTT.

The table lists this clonotype with many counts. The gene calls are TRBV27 and TRBJ1-5; the D is unclear. The length of the CDR3 is 14 residues. Germline CDR1 is MNHEY and CDR2 is SMNVEV (reference sequence). V gave up 7 bases and J gave up 2 bases, with 12 bases separating them. Written as DNA, the CDR3 is TGTGCCAGCACTTCTGGGTTGGGCAATCAGCCCCAGCATTTT. Amino acid sequence: CASTSGLGNQPQHF.

In this sample, this clonotype turned up many times. The chain uses TRBV5-5 and TRBJ1-2; 7 positions match TRBD1. Germline CDR1 is SGHKS and CDR2 is YYEKEE (reference sequence). J lost 4 bases, V lost 0 bases, and 3 bases had no gene match. The CDR3 spans 14 residues. CDR3 in amino acids: CASSLEQGIYGYTF. As DNA, the CDR3 is TGTGCCAGCAGCTTGGAACAGGGGATCTATGGCTACACCTTC.

This clonotype was counted many times. The chain links TRBV6-2 or TRBV6-3 to TRBJ2-7; 10 bases are a match to TRBD2. After removal of 0 bases from V and 2 bases from J, the junction contained 1 base not matched to a gene. Germline lookup yields CDR1 MNHEY and CDR2 SVGEGT. CDR3 length: 15 amino acids. The CDR3 DNA is TGTGCCAGCAGTTACTCCGGACTAGCGGCCTACGAGCAGTACTTC. Translation gives CASSYSGLAAYEQYF.

This clonotype was recorded many times. The rearrangement links TRBV6-2 or TRBV6-3 to TRBJ2-7; D remains unclear. CDR1 is MNHEY and CDR2 is SVGEGT in the germline V gene. The V gene lost 8 bases and the J gene lost 2 bases, with 16 bases spanning the gap. The CDR3 loop spans 14 amino acids. CDR3 bases: TGTGCCAGCGGACCGGGTGTCACGGCCTACGAGCAGTACTTC. The encoded protein is CASGPGVTAYEQYF.

The table lists this clonotype with a few counts. The V and J genes are TRBV7-9 and TRBJ2-1, with 7 positions matching TRBD2. CDR3 size: 13 residues. The V gene's germline CDR1 is SEHNR and CDR2 FQNEAQ (reference sequence). V trimming: 6 bases; J trimming: 15 bases; junction bases outside the gene matches: 14. The chain's CDR3 is CASSFAEGRGGFF. Here the CDR3 DNA reads TGTGCCAGCAGTTTCGCAGAGGGGCGCGGGGGGTTCTTC.

This clonotype was found a few times. CDR3 residues: CASSSRFRGSNQPQHF. CDR3 nucleotides: TGTGCCAGCAGTTCTCGCTTTCGGGGTAGCAATCAGCCCCAGCATTTT. J is TRBJ1-5 and V is TRBV28, with D hard to call. V was shortened by 4 bases and J by 0 bases, with 13 bases between the two germline ends. CDR1 MDHEN and CDR2 SYDVKM come from the germline V gene. The CDR3 totals 16 residues.

This clonotype was seen at least ten times. The chain couples TRBV28 to TRBJ2-3, with 15 bases that match TRBD2. V was pared by 4 bases and J by 4 bases, with 9 bases of the junction left unmatched. The CDR3 is 18 residues long. The germline V gene encodes CDR1 MDHEN and CDR2 SYDVKM. For the CDR3, the DNA is TGTGCCAGCAGTTATCCCGGGACTAGCGGGAGGCCCCCAGATACGCAGTATTTT. Amino acid sequence: CASSYPGTSGRPPDTQYF.

This chain links TRBV5-1 with TRBJ2-6; D is uncertain. This CDR3 is 15 amino acids long. V was pared by 2 bases and J by 0 bases, with 6 bases between. Germline V gene sequence: CDR1 SGHRS, CDR2 YFSETQ. CDR3 sequence (DNA): TGCGCCAGCAGCTTCGCTCCCTCTGGGGCCAACGTCCTGACTTTC. Protein product: CASSFAPSGANVLTF. The full variable domain, with the rest looked up from reference TRBV5-1 and TRBJ2-6, is KAGVTQTPRYLIKTRGQQVTLSCSPISGHRSVSWYQQTPGQGLQFLFEYFSETQRNKGNFPGRFSGRQFSNSRSEMNVSTLELGDSALYLCASSFAPSGANVLTFGAGSRLTVL.

The chain joins TRBV27 to TRBJ2-1; 14 bases agree with TRBD2. The germline V gene encodes CDR1 MNHEY and CDR2 SMNVEV (reference sequence). This CDR3 is built from 17 residues. The ends lost 5 bases at V and 8 bases at J; junction bases unmatched: 11. The chain's CDR3 is CASSLTSRGLAGDEQFF. DNA for the CDR3: TGTGCCAGCAGTCTTACGAGCCGGGGACTAGCGGGAGATGAGCAGTTCTTC.

This chain uses TRBV14 with TRBJ1-2, with a weak D call TRBD1 (5 bases). V lost 4 bases, J lost 0 bases, and 12 bases lay in between. This CDR3 has 15 residues. Germline-derived CDR1 and CDR2 are SGHDN and FVKESK. In DNA form, the CDR3 reads TGTGCCAGCAGCCGACGGGGCGAAGCTAACTATGGCTACACCTTC. Its translation is CASSRRGEANYGYTF.

This clonotype turned up a few times. V usage is TRBV2 and J usage is TRBJ1-3, with D unresolved. V lost 4 bases and J 3 bases, leaving 10 bases between the germline ends. This CDR3 comprises 14 residues. Germline CDR1 and CDR2: SNHLY and FYNNEI. The CDR3 DNA reads as TGTGCCAGCAGTGGTGGGATGTTTGGAAACACCATATATTTT. Translated, it gives CASSGGMFGNTIYF.

Details on this clonotype: An end of the junction differs from the germline gene, which may be a read error. The rearrangement joins TRBV7-2 to TRBJ1-2; D not resolved. Looked up from germline, CDR1 is SGHTA and CDR2 is FQGNSA. This CDR3 has 14 amino acids. CDR3 bases: TGTGCCAGCAGCCAAACGACGTCTAACCATGGCTACACCTTC. Protein: CASSQTTSNHGYTF.

This clonotype was observed at least ten times. The gene calls are TRBV7-2 and TRBJ2-7, with D perhaps matching TRBD1 or TRBD2 (5 bases each). Germline CDR1 is SGHTA and CDR2 is FQGNSA. The CDR3 contains 16 residues. V gave up 0 bases and J gave up 0 bases, with 12 bases separating them. Here the CDR3 DNA reads TGTGCCAGCAGCTTAGCGGGGACGTCGAGCTCCTACGAGCAGTACTTC. It specifies CASSLAGTSSSYEQYF.

At least ten counts were recorded for this clonotype. The chain links TRBV5-1 to TRBJ2-1, with TRBD2 matching over 15 bases. Per the germline V gene, CDR1 is SGHRS and CDR2 is YFSETQ. This CDR3 is built from 17 residues. After removal of 2 bases from V and 6 bases from J, the junction contained 6 bases not matched to a gene. CDR3 amino acids: CASSFGLAGGGSNEQFF. Written as DNA, the CDR3 is TGCGCCAGCAGCTTTGGACTAGCGGGAGGGGGGTCCAATGAGCAGTTCTTC.

Many counts were recorded for this clonotype. This chain uses TRBV12-5 with TRBJ2-2; maybe TRBD1 (6 bases). The V gene's germline CDR1 is LGHNT and CDR2 FRNRAP. CDR3 length equals 17 residues. Trimming took 6 bases from V and 4 from J, leaving 21 bases between them. CDR3 DNA sequence: TGTGCTAGTGGACCCCAACCGCACAGGGTTGGCACCGGGGAGCTGTTTTTT. Amino acids: CASGPQPHRVGTGELFF.

This chain links TRBV4-1 with TRBJ1-4; weak D call: TRBD1 (5 bases). CDR1 is MGHRA and CDR2 is YSYEKL in the germline V gene. The CDR3 length is 17 residues. V was shortened by 0 bases and J by 4 bases, with 15 bases between the two germline ends. In DNA form, the CDR3 reads TGCGCCAGCAGCCAAGATATCACGGGGGTGGATAATGAAAAACTGTTTTTT. It encodes CASSQDITGVDNEKLFF.

The table lists this clonotype with many counts. The chain carries TRBV7-9 and TRBJ2-1; 9 bases line up with TRBD1. V trimming: 11 bases; J trimming: 4 bases; junction bases outside the gene matches: 9. The CDR3 length is 14 residues. Germline V gives CDR1 SEHNR, CDR2 FQNEAQ (reference sequence). This chain's CDR3 is CAELTGGGYNEQFF. The CDR3 DNA reads as TGTGCCGAATTAACAGGGGGCGGTTACAATGAGCAGTTCTTC.

This clonotype was seen a handful of times. With a much larger clone just one base away, this may be a read error. The chain joins TRBV7-2 to TRBJ2-7, with 7 nucleotides matching TRBD1. The CDR3 sequence is 13 residues long. Germline V gene data show CDR1 as SGHTA and CDR2 as FQGNSA. The DNA of the CDR3 is TGTGCCGGCAGCTTGGTACAGGGGTTCGAGCAGTACTTC. It codes for CAGSLVQGFEQYF.

The chain carries TRBV9 and TRBJ2-1; 14 positions match TRBD2. The CDR3 spans 18 residues. Unmatched junction bases numbered 9, after V lost 0 bases and J lost 7 bases. Germline CDR1 is SGDLS and CDR2 is YYNGEE. CDR3 sequence: CASSVAGTSGGPWNEQFF. CDR3 sequence (DNA): TGTGCCAGCAGCGTAGCAGGGACTAGCGGGGGCCCGTGGAATGAGCAGTTCTTC.

This clonotype was counted many times. This chain uses TRBV29-1 with TRBJ1-1; TRBD1 might be the D (6 bases). Germline loops: CDR1 SQVTM, CDR2 ANQGSEA. There are 11 residues in the CDR3. Trimming stripped 7 bases from V and 8 bases from J, with 14 bases between. The CDR3 region is CSERRGAEAFF. Written as DNA, the CDR3 is TGCAGCGAAAGAAGGGGGGCGGAAGCTTTCTTT.